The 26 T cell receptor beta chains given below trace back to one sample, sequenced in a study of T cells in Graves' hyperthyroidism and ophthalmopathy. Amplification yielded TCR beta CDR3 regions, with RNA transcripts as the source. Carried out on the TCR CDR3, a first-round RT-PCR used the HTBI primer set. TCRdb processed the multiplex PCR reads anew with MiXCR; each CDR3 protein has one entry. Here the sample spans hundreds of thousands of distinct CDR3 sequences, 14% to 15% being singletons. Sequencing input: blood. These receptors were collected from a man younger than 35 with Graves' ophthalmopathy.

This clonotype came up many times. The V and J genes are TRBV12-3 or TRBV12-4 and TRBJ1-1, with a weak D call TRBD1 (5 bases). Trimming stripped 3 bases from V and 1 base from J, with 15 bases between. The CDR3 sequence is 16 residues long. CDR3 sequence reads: CASSLGPRAGNTEAFF. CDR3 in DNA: TGTGCCAGCAGTTTGGGGCCAAGGGCCGGGAACACTGAAGCTTTCTTT.

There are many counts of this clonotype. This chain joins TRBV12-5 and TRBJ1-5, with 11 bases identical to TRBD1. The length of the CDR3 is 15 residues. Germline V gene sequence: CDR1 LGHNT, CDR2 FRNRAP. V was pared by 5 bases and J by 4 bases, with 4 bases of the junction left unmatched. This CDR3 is CASGRGTGGNQPQHF. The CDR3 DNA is TGTGCTAGTGGTCGTGGGACAGGGGGAAATCAGCCCCAGCATTTT. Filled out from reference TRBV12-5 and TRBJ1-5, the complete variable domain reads DARVTQTPRHKVTEMGQEVTMRCQPILGHNTVFWYRQTMMQGLELLAYFRNRAPLDDSGMPKDRFSAEMPDATLATLKIQPSEPRDSAVYFCASGRGTGGNQPQHFGDGTRLSIL.

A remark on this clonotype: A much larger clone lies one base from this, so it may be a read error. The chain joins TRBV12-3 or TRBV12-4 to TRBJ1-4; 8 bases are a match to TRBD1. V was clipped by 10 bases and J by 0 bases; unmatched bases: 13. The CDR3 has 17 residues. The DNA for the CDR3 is TGTGCCATGCCTGAAGGGGGACAGGTCGCAACTAATGAAAAACTGTTTTTT. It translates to CAMPEGGQVATNEKLFF.

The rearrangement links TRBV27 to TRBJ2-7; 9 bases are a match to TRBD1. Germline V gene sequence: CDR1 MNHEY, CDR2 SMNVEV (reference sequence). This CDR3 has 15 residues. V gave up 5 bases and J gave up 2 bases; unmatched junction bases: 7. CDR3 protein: CASSIGTGRPYEQYF. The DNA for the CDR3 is TGTGCCAGCAGTATTGGGACAGGGAGACCCTACGAGCAGTACTTC.

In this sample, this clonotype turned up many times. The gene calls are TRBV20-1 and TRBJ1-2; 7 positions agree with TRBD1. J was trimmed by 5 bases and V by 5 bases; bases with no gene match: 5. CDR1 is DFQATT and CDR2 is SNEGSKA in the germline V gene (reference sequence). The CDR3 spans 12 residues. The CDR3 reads CSAPTGPYGYTF. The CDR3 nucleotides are TGCAGTGCTCCGACAGGGCCTTATGGCTACACCTTC.

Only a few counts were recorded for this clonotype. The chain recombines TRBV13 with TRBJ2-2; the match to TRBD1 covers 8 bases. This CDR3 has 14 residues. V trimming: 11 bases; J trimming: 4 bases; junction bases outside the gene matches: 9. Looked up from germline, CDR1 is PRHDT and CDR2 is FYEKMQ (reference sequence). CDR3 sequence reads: CAAFRGRGTGELFF. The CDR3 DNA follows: TGTGCCGCTTTCAGGGGGCGCGGCACCGGGGAGCTGTTTTTT. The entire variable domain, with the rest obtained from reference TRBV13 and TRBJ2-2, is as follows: AAGVIQSPRHLIKEKRETATLKCYPIPRHDTVYWYQQGPGQDPQFLISFYEKMQSDKGSIPDRFSAQQFSDYHSELNMSSLELGDSALYFCAAFRGRGTGELFFGEGSRLTVL.

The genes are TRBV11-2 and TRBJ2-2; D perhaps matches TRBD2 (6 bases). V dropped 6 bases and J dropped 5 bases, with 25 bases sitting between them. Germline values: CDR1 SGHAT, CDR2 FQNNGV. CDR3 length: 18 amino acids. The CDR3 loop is CASRPPLTGVGGTGELFF. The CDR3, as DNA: TGTGCCAGCAGACCCCCACTAACGGGGGTTGGAGGAACCGGGGAGCTGTTTTTT.

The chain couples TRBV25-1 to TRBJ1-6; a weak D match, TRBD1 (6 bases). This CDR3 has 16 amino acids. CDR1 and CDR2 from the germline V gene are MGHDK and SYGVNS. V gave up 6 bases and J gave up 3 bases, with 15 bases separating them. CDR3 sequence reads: CASSETGTYYNSPLHF. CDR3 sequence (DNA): TGTGCCAGCAGCGAGACGGGGACATACTATAATTCACCCCTCCACTTT. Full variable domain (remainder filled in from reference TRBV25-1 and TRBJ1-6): EADIYQTPRYLVIGTGKKITLECSQTMGHDKMYWYQQDPGMELHLIHYSYGVNSTEKGDLSSESTVSRIRTEHFPLTLESARPSHTSQYLCASSETGTYYNSPLHFGNGTRLTVT.

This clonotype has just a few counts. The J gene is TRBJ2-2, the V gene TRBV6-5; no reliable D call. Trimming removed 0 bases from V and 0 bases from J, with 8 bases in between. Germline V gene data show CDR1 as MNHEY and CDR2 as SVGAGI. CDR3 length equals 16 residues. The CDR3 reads CASSYSNPPNTGELFF. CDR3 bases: TGTGCCAGCAGTTACTCGAATCCCCCGAACACCGGGGAGCTGTTTTTT.

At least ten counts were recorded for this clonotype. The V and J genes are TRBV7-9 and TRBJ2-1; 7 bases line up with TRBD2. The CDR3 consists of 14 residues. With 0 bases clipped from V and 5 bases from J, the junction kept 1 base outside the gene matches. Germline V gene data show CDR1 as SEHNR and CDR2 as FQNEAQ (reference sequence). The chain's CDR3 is CASSLAGTNNEQFF. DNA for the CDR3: TGTGCCAGCAGCTTAGCCGGGACTAACAATGAGCAGTTCTTC.

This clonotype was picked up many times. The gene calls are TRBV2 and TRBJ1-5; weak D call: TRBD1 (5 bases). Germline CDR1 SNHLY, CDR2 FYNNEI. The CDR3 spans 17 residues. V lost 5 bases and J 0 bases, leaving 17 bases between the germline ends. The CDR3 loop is CASSPQGTRYSNQPQHF. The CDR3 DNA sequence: TGTGCCAGCAGTCCGCAAGGGACGCGGTATAGCAATCAGCCCCAGCATTTT.

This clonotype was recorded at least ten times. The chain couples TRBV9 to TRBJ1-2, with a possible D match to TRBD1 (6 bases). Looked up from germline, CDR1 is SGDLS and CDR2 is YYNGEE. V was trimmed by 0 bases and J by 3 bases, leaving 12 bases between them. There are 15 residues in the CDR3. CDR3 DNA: TGTGCCAGCAGCGTAGACCCCTCAGGGGACTATGGCTACACCTTC. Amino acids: CASSVDPSGDYGYTF. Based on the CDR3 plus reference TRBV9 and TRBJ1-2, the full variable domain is DSGVTQTPKHLITATGQRVTLRCSPRSGDLSVYWYQQSLDQGLQFLIQYYNGEERAKGNILERFSAQQFPDLHSELNLSSLELGDSALYFCASSVDPSGDYGYTFGSGTRLTVV.

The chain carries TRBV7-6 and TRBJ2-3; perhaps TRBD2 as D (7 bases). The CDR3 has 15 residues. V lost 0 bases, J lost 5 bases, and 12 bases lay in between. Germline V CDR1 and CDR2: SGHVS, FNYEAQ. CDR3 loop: CASSLAGGGIDTQYF. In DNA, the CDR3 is TGTGCCAGCAGCTTAGCAGGCGGGGGCATAGATACGCAGTATTTT.

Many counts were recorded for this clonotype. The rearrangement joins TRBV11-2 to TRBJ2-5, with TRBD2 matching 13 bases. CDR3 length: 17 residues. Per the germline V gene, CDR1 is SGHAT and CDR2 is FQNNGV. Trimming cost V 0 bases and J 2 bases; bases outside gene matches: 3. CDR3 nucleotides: TGTGCCAGCAGCTTAGAGGCACTAGCGGGGGGGCAAGAGACCCAGTACTTC. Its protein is CASSLEALAGGQETQYF.

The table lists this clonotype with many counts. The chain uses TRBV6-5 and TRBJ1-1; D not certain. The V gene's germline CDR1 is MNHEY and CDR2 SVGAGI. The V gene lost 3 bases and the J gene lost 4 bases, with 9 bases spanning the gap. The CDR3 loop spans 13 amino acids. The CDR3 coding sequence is TGTGCCAGCAGTTATAACGAGGGCACTGAAGCTTTCTTT. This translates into CASSYNEGTEAFF.

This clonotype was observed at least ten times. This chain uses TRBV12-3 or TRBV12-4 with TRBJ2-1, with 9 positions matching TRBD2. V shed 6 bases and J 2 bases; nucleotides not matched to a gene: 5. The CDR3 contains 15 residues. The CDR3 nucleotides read TGTGCCAGCAGCCCGCTAGCGGGGCCCTACAATGAGCAGTTCTTC. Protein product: CASSPLAGPYNEQFF.

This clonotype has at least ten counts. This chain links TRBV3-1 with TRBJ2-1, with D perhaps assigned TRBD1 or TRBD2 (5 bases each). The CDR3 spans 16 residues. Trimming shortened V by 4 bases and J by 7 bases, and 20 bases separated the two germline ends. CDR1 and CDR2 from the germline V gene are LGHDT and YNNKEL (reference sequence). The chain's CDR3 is CASSPPGRELDNEQFF. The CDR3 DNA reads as TGTGCCAGCAGCCCCCCGGGCAGGGAGTTAGATAATGAGCAGTTCTTC.

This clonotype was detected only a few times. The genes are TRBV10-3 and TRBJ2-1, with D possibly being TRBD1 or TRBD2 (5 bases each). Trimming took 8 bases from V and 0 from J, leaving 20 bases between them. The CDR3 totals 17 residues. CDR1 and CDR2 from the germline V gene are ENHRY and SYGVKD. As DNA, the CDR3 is TGTGCCATCCGACGGTCCATCCCAGGGAGCTCCTACAATGAGCAGTTCTTC. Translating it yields CAIRRSIPGSSYNEQFF.

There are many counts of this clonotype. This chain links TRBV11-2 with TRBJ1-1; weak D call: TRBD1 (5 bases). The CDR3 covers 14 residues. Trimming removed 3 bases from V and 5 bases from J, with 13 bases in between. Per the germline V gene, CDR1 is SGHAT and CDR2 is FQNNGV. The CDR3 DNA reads TGTGCCAGCAGCTTTGGGCAGGGCCGGACTGAAGCTTTCTTT. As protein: CASSFGQGRTEAFF.

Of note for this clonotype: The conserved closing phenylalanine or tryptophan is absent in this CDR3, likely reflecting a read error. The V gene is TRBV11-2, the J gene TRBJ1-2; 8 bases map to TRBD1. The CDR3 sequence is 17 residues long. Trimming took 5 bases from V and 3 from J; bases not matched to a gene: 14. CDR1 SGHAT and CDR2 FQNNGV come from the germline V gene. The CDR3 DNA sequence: TGTGCCAGCAGCCAGCTGGGGGACCGACAGGGGCACTATGGCTACACCCTC. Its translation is CASSQLGDRQGHYGYTL.

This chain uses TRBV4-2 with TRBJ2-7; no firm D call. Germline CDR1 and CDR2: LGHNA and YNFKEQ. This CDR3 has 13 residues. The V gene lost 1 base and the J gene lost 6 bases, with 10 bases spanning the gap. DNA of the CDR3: TGTGCCAGCAGCCAAGTCCTATTACCCGAGCAGTACTTC. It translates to CASSQVLLPEQYF.

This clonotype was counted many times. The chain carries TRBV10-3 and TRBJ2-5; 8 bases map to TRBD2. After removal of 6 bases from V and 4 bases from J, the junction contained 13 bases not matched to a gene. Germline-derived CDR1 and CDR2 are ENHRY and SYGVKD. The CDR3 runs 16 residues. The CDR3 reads CAIRPRVVAGPETQYF. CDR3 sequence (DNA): TGTGCCATCAGACCGCGGGTGGTAGCGGGGCCAGAGACCCAGTACTTC.

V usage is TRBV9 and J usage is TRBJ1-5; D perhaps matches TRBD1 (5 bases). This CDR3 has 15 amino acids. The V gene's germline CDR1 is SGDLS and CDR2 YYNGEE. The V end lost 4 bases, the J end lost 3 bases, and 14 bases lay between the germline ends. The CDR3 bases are TGTGCCAGCAGCCCCCATGACAGCCCCAATCAGCCCCAGCATTTT. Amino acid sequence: CASSPHDSPNQPQHF.

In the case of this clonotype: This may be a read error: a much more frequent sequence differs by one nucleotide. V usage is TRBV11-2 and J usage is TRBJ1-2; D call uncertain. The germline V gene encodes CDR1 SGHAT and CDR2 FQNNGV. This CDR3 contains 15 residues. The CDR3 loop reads CASSPSFGEYYGHTF. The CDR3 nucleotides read TGTGCCAGCAGCCCTTCGTTCGGGGAATACTATGGCCACACCTTC.

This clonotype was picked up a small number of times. The CDR3 spells CATSTGGTSNYGYTF. DNA for the CDR3: TGTGCCACCAGCACAGGGGGCACCTCTAACTATGGCTACACCTTC. V and J are TRBV24-1 and TRBJ1-2; 9 bases match TRBD1. The germline CDR1 and CDR2 sequences are KGHDR and SFDVKD. The CDR3 sequence is 15 residues long. V lost 7 bases, J lost 0 bases, and 5 bases stayed unmatched.

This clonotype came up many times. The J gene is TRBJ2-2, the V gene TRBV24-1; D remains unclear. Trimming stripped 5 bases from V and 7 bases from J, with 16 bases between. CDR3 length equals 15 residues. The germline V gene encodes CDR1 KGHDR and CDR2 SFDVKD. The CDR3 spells CATSASEWAGGELFF. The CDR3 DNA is TGTGCCACCAGTGCATCAGAGTGGGCCGGCGGGGAGCTGTTTTTT.